This T cell receptor (beta chain) was documented in a study of molecular identifiers for immune sequencing clone quantification. One entry per CDR3 protein results from TCRdb running MiXCR on the PCR reads. This repertoire shows nearly 650,000 distinct CDR3 sequences, 25% found once; its top ten account for about 0.81%. This clonotype came up many times. This receptor was identified in a human donor in good health. Some libraries in this study had Jurkat cell RNA spiked in. Source material: naive CD8+ T cells from blood, with Jurkat cell RNA spiked in. Described subset: FACS-sorted CD8+CD4-CCR7+CD45RA+ naive T cells.

The CDR3 region is CASSYHSMNTEAFF. As DNA, the CDR3 is TGTGCCAGCAGTTATCACTCCATGAACACTGAAGCTTTCTTT. The genes are TRBV6-2 or TRBV6-3 and TRBJ1-1, with D uncertain. The germline V and J ends were trimmed by 3 bases and 0 bases, with 8 bases remaining between them. This CDR3 has 14 residues. CDR1 is MNHEY, CDR2 SVGEGT, per germline.